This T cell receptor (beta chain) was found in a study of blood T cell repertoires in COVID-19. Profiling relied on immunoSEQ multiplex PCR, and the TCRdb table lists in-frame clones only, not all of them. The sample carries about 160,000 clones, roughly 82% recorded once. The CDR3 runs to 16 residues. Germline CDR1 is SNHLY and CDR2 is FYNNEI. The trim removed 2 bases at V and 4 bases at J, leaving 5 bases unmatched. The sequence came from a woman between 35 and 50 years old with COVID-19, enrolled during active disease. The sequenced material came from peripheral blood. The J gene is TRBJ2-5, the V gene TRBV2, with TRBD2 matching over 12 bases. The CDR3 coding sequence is TGTGCCAGCAGTGAACGCCTAGCGGGGGGGCCAGAGACCCAGTACTTC. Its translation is CASSERLAGGPETQYF.